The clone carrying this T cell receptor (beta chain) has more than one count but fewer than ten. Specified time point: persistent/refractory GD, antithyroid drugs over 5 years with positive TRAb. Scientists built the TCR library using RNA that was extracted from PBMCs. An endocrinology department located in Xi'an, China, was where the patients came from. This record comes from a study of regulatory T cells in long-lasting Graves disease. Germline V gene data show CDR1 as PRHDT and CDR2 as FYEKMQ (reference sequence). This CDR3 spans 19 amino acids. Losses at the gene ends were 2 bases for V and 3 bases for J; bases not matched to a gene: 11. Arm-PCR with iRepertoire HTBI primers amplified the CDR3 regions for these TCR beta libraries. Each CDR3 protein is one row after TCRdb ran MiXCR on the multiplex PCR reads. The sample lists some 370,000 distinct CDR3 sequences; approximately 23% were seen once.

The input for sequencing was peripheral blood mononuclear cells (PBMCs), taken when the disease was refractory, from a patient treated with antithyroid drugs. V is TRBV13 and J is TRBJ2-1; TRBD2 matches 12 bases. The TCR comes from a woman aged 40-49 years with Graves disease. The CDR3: CASSLTRKTSGSNYNEQFF. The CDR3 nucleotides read TGTGCCAGCAGCTTAACTCGTAAGACTAGCGGGAGCAACTACAATGAGCAGTTCTTC.